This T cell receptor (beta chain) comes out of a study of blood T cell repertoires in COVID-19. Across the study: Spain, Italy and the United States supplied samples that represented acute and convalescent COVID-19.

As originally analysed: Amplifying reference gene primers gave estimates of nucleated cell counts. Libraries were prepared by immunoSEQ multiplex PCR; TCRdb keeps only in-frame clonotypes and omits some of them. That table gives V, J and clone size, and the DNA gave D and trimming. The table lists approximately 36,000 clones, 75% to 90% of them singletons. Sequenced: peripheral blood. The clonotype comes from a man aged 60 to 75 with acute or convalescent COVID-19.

The CDR3 sequence is CSVGQGAGYEQYF. CDR3 coding DNA: TGCAGCGTCGGACAGGGGGCAGGCTACGAGCAGTACTTC. The rearrangement uses TRBV29-1 and TRBJ2-7; 11 bases are a match to TRBD1. CDR1 and CDR2 (germline): SQVTM, ANQGSEA. V was clipped by 6 bases and J by 3 bases; unmatched bases: 4. This CDR3 region has 13 residues.